Presented here are 9 T cell receptor beta chains from one specimen sequenced in a study of T cells in Graves' hyperthyroidism and ophthalmopathy. Using RNA transcripts as the source, TCR beta CDR3 regions were amplified. First-round RT-PCR with HTBI primers amplified the TCR CDR3 region. TCRdb fed the multiplex PCR reads into MiXCR, producing one record per CDR3 protein. The sample gives 280,000 or so distinct CDR3 sequences, over 12% of which show up once; 30% is in the top ten. Sequencing was performed on blood. The receptors derive from a woman aged 45-65 years with Graves' hyperthyroidism that later progressed to Graves' ophthalmopathy.

There are many counts of this clonotype. This chain links TRBV29-1 with TRBJ2-5; D is possibly TRBD1 or TRBD2 (6 bases each). Germline V gene sequence: CDR1 SQVTM, CDR2 ANQGSEA. The CDR3 runs 12 residues. Trimming removed 4 bases from V and 9 bases from J, with 15 bases in between. The CDR3 DNA is TGCAGCGTTGGGGGGGCGCGGGACTCCCAGTACTTC. Its translation is CSVGGARDSQYF.

This chain connects TRBV29-1 to TRBJ1-2, with D uncertain. V lost 7 bases and J 1 base, leaving 13 bases between the germline ends. Germline-derived CDR1 and CDR2 are SQVTM and ANQGSEA. The CDR3 sequence is 13 residues long. CDR3 region: CSAIDGYNYGYTF. Written as DNA, the CDR3 is TGCAGCGCTATAGACGGTTATAACTATGGCTACACCTTC.

This clonotype was seen a few times. This sequence joins TRBV19 and TRBJ2-1; 10 nucleotides align to TRBD2. Germline-derived CDR1 and CDR2 are LNHDA and SQIVND (reference sequence). With V trimmed by 6 bases and J by 7 bases, 18 bases remained unmatched. The CDR3 length is 18 residues. Here the CDR3 reads CASSLDRTSGQLGNEQFF. The CDR3 region has the DNA TGTGCCAGTAGCCTGGATAGGACTAGCGGACAACTAGGAAATGAGCAGTTCTTC.

This clonotype occurred a few times. DNA of the CDR3: TGCAGCGTCCAGGGAAATGGCTACACCTTC. Translating it yields CSVQGNGYTF. V and J are TRBV29-1 and TRBJ1-2; the D gene is possibly TRBD1 (5 bases). There are 10 residues in the CDR3. CDR1 and CDR2 from the germline V gene are SQVTM and ANQGSEA. Trimming took 6 bases from V and 6 from J, leaving 8 bases between them.

The V gene is TRBV5-6, the J gene TRBJ1-2; no firm D call. The CDR3 covers 16 residues. Germline CDR1 reads SGHDT; CDR2 reads YYEEEE. The V and J ends lost 3 bases and 8 bases respectively, with 23 bases between them. The DNA of the CDR3 is TGTGCCAGCAGCTCCTTAACCGGGGTAGGAAGCGAGGGCTACACCTTC. It yields the protein CASSSLTGVGSEGYTF.

The sample holds many counts of this clonotype. The chain employs TRBV11-2 and TRBJ2-5; D remains ambiguous. CDR1 and CDR2 from the germline V gene are SGHAT and FQNNGV. This CDR3 has 13 residues. V lost 0 bases and J lost 5, with 7 bases in between. The chain's CDR3 is CASSLELVETQYF. CDR3 in DNA: TGTGCCAGCAGCTTAGAGCTAGTGGAGACCCAGTACTTC.

The chain carries TRBV10-1 and TRBJ1-1; TRBD1 is a possible D gene (6 bases). V was shortened by 7 bases and J by 6 bases, with 18 bases between the two germline ends. The CDR3 length is 14 residues. Germline CDR1 and CDR2: WNHNN and SYGVQD (reference sequence). The DNA of the CDR3 is TGCGCCAGCACCACGCAGGGGATATTAGCTGAAGCTTTCTTT. Protein: CASTTQGILAEAFF.

This clonotype showed up many times. The chain carries TRBV5-1 and TRBJ1-1; D remains ambiguous. The germline CDR1 and CDR2 sequences are SGHRS and YFSETQ. V lost 0 bases and J lost 3, with 3 bases in between. The CDR3 spans 12 residues. CDR3 protein: CASSLDYTEAFF. The CDR3 region has the DNA TGCGCCAGCAGCTTGGATTACACTGAAGCTTTCTTT.

This clonotype appeared many times. This chain uses TRBV29-1 with TRBJ1-1, with D possibly TRBD1 on 5 matching bases. CDR1 is SQVTM and CDR2 is ANQGSEA in the germline V gene. This CDR3 has 13 amino acids. Trimming took 2 bases from V and 4 from J, leaving 11 bases between them. DNA for the CDR3: TGCAGCGTTGAACAGGGCCAGGGCACTGAAGCTTTCTTT. It encodes CSVEQGQGTEAFF.